The entry below describes one TCR beta chain. The data were taken from a study of patients and donors after allogeneic stem cell transplantation. Each CDR3 protein gets one entry after TCRdb re-called the RT-PCR reads with MiXCR. In the table there are about 96,000 distinct CDR3 sequences, about 48% of which are singletons. Trimming pared 0 bases from V and 1 base from J, leaving 18 bases between. The CDR3 has 18 residues. Germline loops: CDR1 MNHEY, CDR2 SVGAGI. The chain has TRBV6-5 and TRBJ1-1; possibly TRBD1 for D (5 bases). The sequence derives from a human donor who was either an allogeneic HSCT recipient or a stem cell or donor lymphocyte infusion donor (not recorded which). It is not recorded whose cells these are; they may come from a transplant donor. The material sequenced was blood, either unsorted or a sorted T cell fraction (not recorded which). The chain's CDR3 is CASSYSRRAGRRNTEAFF. As DNA, the CDR3 is TGTGCCAGCAGTTACTCGAGAAGGGCAGGGCGGCGGAACACTGAAGCTTTCTTT.